A single sample is the source of the 10 T cell receptor beta chains below, sequenced in a study of blood T cell repertoires in COVID-19. The data were produced by immunoSEQ multiplex PCR, yet TCRdb's version contains in-frame clones alone and is incomplete. Of fewer than 300,000 clones in the sample, 90% to 95% are singletons; the top ten hold 2% to 2.5%. Source material: peripheral blood. Receptors originate from a woman in her thirties with COVID-19, enrolled during active disease.

This chain links TRBV27 with TRBJ1-5; TRBD1 is a possible D gene (5 bases). The CDR3 is made up of 16 amino acids. Per germline, CDR1 MNHEY and CDR2 SMNVEV (reference sequence). V lost 4 bases, J lost 7 bases, and 20 bases lay in between. CDR3 DNA: TGTGCCAGCAGTTCCCCCGGGGGGAAACCTCCCCAGCCCCAGCATTTT. Translated: CASSSPGGKPPQPQHF.

The chain uses TRBV5-1 and TRBJ2-1; 9 bases match TRBD2. Losses at the gene ends were 4 bases for V and 1 base for J; bases not matched to a gene: 9. This CDR3 spans 17 amino acids. Germline CDR1 SGHRS, CDR2 YFSETQ. This CDR3 reads CASSPHVAGASYNEQFF. The CDR3, as DNA: TGCGCCAGCAGCCCCCATGTAGCGGGAGCTTCCTACAATGAGCAGTTCTTC.

The rearrangement joins TRBV28 to TRBJ1-1; 7 nucleotides agree with TRBD1. The CDR3 has 12 residues. Germline CDR1 reads MDHEN; CDR2 reads SYDVKM. V was pared by 5 bases and J by 11 bases, with 8 bases of the junction left unmatched. CDR3 nucleotide sequence: TGTGCCAGCAGTCCTGGGACAGTTGGTGCTTTCTTT. Translating gives CASSPGTVGAFF.

The CDR3 here is CASSLENAGNNSPLHF. In DNA form, the CDR3 reads TGCGCCAGCAGCTTGGAAAACGCAGGGAATAATTCACCCCTCCACTTT. The V gene is TRBV5-1, the J gene TRBJ1-6, with D possibly TRBD1 on 5 matching bases. The length of the CDR3 is 16 residues. The V end lost 0 bases, the J end lost 5 bases, and 12 bases lay between the germline ends. CDR1 and CDR2 (germline): SGHRS, YFSETQ.

This rearrangement joins TRBV7-2 to TRBJ2-7; 9 bases are shared with TRBD2. Trimming cost V 5 bases and J 6 bases; bases outside gene matches: 14. The CDR3 extends over 16 amino acids. The germline gives CDR1 SGHTA, CDR2 FQGNSA. The CDR3 sequence is CASSLQRTSVGLEQYF. Written as DNA, the CDR3 is TGTGCCAGCAGCCTACAACGGACTAGCGTGGGCCTCGAGCAGTACTTC.

This chain uses TRBV5-5 with TRBJ2-5, with TRBD1 matching 7 bases. Germline trimming cut 3 bases from V and 5 bases from J; bases unmatched to any gene: 4. The CDR3 has 13 amino acids. Germline CDR1 and CDR2: SGHKS and YYEKEE (reference sequence). CDR3 loop: CASSYRGDETQYF. In DNA, the CDR3 is TGTGCCAGCAGCTACAGGGGAGACGAGACCCAGTACTTC. The full variable domain, in which reference TRBV5-5 and TRBJ2-5 provide the parts outside the CDR3, is DAGVTQSPTHLIKTRGQQVTLRCSPISGHKSVSWYQQVLGQGPQFIFQYYEKEERGRGNFPDRFSARQFPNYSSELNVNALLLGDSALYLCASSYRGDETQYFGPGTRLLVL.

The chain has TRBV7-8 and TRBJ2-6; no definite D call. Trimming left V 8 bases short and J 0 bases short, with 8 bases between. The CDR3 extends over 14 amino acids. Germline V lookup: CDR1 SGHVS, CDR2 FQNEAQ. CDR3 in amino acids: CASEYFSGANVLTF. As DNA, the CDR3 is TGTGCCAGCGAGTATTTCTCTGGGGCCAACGTCCTGACTTTC. Variable domain in full (rest from reference TRBV7-8 and TRBJ2-6): GAGVSQSPRYKVAKRGQDVALRCDPISGHVSLFWYQQALGQGPEFLTYFQNEAQLDKSGLPSDRFFAERPEGSVSTLKIQRTQQEDSAVYLCASEYFSGANVLTFGAGSRLTVL.

The rearrangement uses TRBV7-9 and TRBJ1-2; D is possibly TRBD1 (5 bases). V lost 3 bases, J lost 0 bases, and 8 bases lay in between. This CDR3 is built from 14 residues. The germline V gene has CDR1 SEHNR and CDR2 FQNEAQ (reference sequence). In DNA, the CDR3 is TGTGCCAGCAGCTTTGACAGTCCTAACTATGGCTACACCTTC. It encodes CASSFDSPNYGYTF.

V is TRBV30 and J is TRBJ1-3; D unclear. The CDR3 sequence is 15 residues long. Trimming left V 8 bases short and J 0 bases short, with 17 bases between. Germline assignment: CDR1 GTSNPN and CDR2 SVGIG (reference sequence). DNA of the CDR3: TGTGCCCATCTCGGCGGTACCAGCTCTGGAAACACCATATATTTT. The encoded protein is CAHLGGTSSGNTIYF.

This clone was seen more than once but under ten times. The chain carries TRBV7-2 and TRBJ1-1, with TRBD1 matching 7 bases. This CDR3 region has 13 residues. Losses at the gene ends were 1 base for V and 4 bases for J; bases not matched to a gene: 0. Germline V lookup: CDR1 SGHTA, CDR2 FQGNSA. The CDR3, as DNA: TGTGCCAGCAGCTTAGACAGGGGCACTGAAGCTTTCTTT. It codes for CASSLDRGTEAFF.